The sequence of this T cell receptor (beta chain) was determined in a study of cytomegalovirus exposure and HLA in healthy donors. The PCR ran on 60 Vbeta and 13 Jbeta primers. The protocol was immunoSEQ multiplex PCR, while the TCRdb copy is restricted to in-frame clones and leaves out a portion. The sample gives hundreds of thousands of clones, more than 65% of which show up once; approximately 1.7% is in the top ten. On this clone itself: What it binds is unknown.

General study points: When analyzed later, a missense DCLRE1C variant was found to be linked to TCR beta V- and J-gene trimming. What a later analysis reportedly showed was that an Asian-associated ancestry cluster had fewer N-insertions than the approximately 700-donor mean.

V was cut by 5 bases and J by 5 bases, with 19 bases left in between. CDR1 and CDR2 (germline): SEHNR, FQNEAQ (reference sequence). CDR3 length: 16 amino acids. As for the donors, each was a healthy bone marrow donor. The chain couples TRBV7-9 to TRBJ1-3; D is perhaps TRBD1 (6 bases). The sequenced material came from PBMCs. The TCR was taken from a woman between 25 and 40 years old in good health and CMV-seronegative. The CDR3 is CASSPGSTGQRNTIYF. In DNA, the CDR3 is TGTGCCAGCAGCCCCGGGTCCACCGGACAGAGAAACACCATATATTTT.